This T cell receptor (beta chain) was captured in a study of blood T cell repertoires in COVID-19. The CDR3 spans 14 residues. V was trimmed by 5 bases and J by 0 bases, leaving 10 bases between them. Germline V gene lookup returns CDR1 SNHLY and CDR2 FYNNEI. The method was immunoSEQ multiplex PCR; TCRdb's version includes in-frame clones alone and lacks a portion of them. This sample has roughly 100,000 clones, with about 86% found just once. The V and J genes are TRBV2 and TRBJ1-2, with a possible D match to TRBD1 (6 bases). This receptor was obtained from an elderly man with acute or convalescent COVID-19. Sequenced sample: peripheral blood. CDR3 coding DNA: TGTGCCAGCAGTAAACAGGGAGCTAACTATGGCTACACCTTC. Its translation: CASSKQGANYGYTF.